Listed below are T cell receptor beta chains from one sample, sequenced in a study of post-analysis software for immune sequencing data. TCRdb re-called the PCR reads through MiXCR, storing one row per CDR3 protein. The sample has some 240,000 distinct CDR3 sequences; 35% to 45% are singletons. Sequenced: blood. The receptors shown here come from a girl aged 5-17 years with multiple sclerosis. Both conserved end residues are trimmed from each CDR3.

>TRBJ2-4|TRBV6-2/TRBV6-3
ASSYRKREALLAKNIQY
>TRBJ1-6|TRBV4-1
ASSQELRGNSPLH
>TRBJ1-6|TRBV2
ASSDLDRGKDSPLH
>TRBJ1-2|TRBV5-5
ASSSQPGGFNYGYT
>TRBJ2-7|TRBV6-2/TRBV6-3
ASSYPRQVTYEQY
>TRBJ2-5|TRBV12-3/TRBV12-4
ASSWGSEQY
>NA|TRBV20-1
SAPRTSAETQY
>TRBJ2-7|TRBV7-6
ASRAGGAYNEQY
>TRBJ2-5|TRBV29-1
SVEAFWDSQETQY
>TRBJ2-5|TRBV7-6
ASSLVTSGSFDEQY
>TRBJ2-3|TRBV20-1
SARDEAGRSPTDTQY
>TRBJ2-6|TRBV18
ASSPPRSGAGANVLT
>TRBJ2-1|TRBV18
AGRPSGTPYNEQF
>TRBJ2-7|TRBV4-1
ASSQDLGRAHEQY
>TRBJ2-1|TRBV7-2
ASSLSGSPRDEQF
>TRBJ2-1|TRBV20-1
SARYIPGDEQF
>TRBJ2-3|TRBV7-2
ASSLPPGDTDTQY
>TRBJ2-5|TRBV10-3
ATTETLDRGQETQY
>TRBJ2-1|TRBV7-3
ASSLTRETHNEQF
>TRBJ2-5|TRBV20-1
SAQTEYQETQY
>TRBJ2-7|TRBV13
ASSLGGEQY
>TRBJ1-1|TRBV29-1
SVGPRRANTEAF
>TRBJ2-3|TRBV7-8
ASSLVGGGLTDTQY
>TRBJ2-1|TRBV15
ATSRAALDSLNEQF
>TRBJ2-3|TRBV9
ASSVTGSGKDTQY
>TRBJ2-7|TRBV18
ASSPRGSASSYEQY
>TRBJ1-1|TRBV6-5
ASRPAERGEAF
>TRBJ2-1|TRBV6-2/TRBV6-3
ASSRAGGPYNEQF
>TRBJ2-1|TRBV19
VSSVDRSSCNEQF
>TRBJ1-3|TRBV4-2
ASSQAQNSGNTIY
>TRBJ2-3|TRBV9
ASSVEGLAGLRLTSTDTQY
>TRBJ2-1|TRBV7-8
ASSSPTSGGVSEQF
>TRBJ2-1|TRBV4-2
ASSQGSGNEQF
>TRBJ2-5|TRBV7-2
ASSLSFHRGGETQY
>TRBJ2-3|TRBV29-1
SVILGERSTDTQY
>TRBJ2-3|TRBV5-1
ASSLDRGAPYTQY
>TRBJ2-3|TRBV20-1
SARARDLPPGDTQY
>NA|TRBV5-1
ASSVTGSRSGEQY
>TRBJ1-1|TRBV20-1
SARQGNTEAF
>TRBJ1-1|TRBV9
ASSGRTAF
>TRBJ1-1|TRBV29-1
SVSSSWGQPNTEAF
>TRBJ1-1|TRBV20-1
SAFRQGRAEAF
>TRBJ1-2|TRBV7-9
ASRPSGLTSYGYT
>TRBJ1-4|TRBV5-1
ASSLGLNEKLF
>TRBJ1-4|TRBV29-1
SVAEPTGSAEKRF